These T cell receptor beta chains were read from a single sample in a study of blood T cell repertoires in COVID-19. Sequencing was performed with immunoSEQ multiplex PCR; in TCRdb, only in-frame clones are kept and a portion is missing. Here the sample spans more than 110,000 clones, roughly 78% being singletons. Specimen: PBMCs or T cells enriched from blood (not recorded which). The receptors come from a woman aged 45-65 years who had recovered from COVID-19. Each CDR3 is given with its conserved first and last residue. D genes are given only for firm matches. Size values are once, few and many counts, or a class for expanded clones, and some rows have none.

j_call | clone_size | d_call | v_call | cdr3_nt | cdr3_aa
TRBJ2-1 | - | TRBD2 | TRBV2 | TGTGCCACCCGACTAGCGGGGGGGAGTGGTGAGCAGTTCTTC | CATRLAGGSGEQFF
TRBJ1-6 | - | TRBD1 | TRBV28 | TGTGCCAGCAGCTTGGGGGGACAGAATAATTCACCCCTCCACTTT | CASSLGGQNNSPLHF
TRBJ1-4 | - | - | TRBV5-1 | TGCGCCAGCAGCTTGGCCCCGGGTGAAAAACTGTTTTTT | CASSLAPGEKLFF
TRBJ1-1 | - | - | TRBV30 | TGTGCCTGGAGTTTTGGGCCAGAAGCTTTCTTT | CAWSFGPEAFF
TRBJ1-4 | - | - | TRBV6-6 | TGTGCCAGCAGTTACGGCAGAAATGAAAAACTGTTTTTT | CASSYGRNEKLFF
TRBJ1-5 | - | - | TRBV19 | TGTGCCAGTATGCGGGGCCAGATAGGTAATCAGCCCCAGCATTTT | CASMRGQIGNQPQHF
TRBJ1-1 | - | - | TRBV21-1 | TGTGCCAGCAGCAAAGATAGGGGGTGGGACACTGAAGCTTTCTTT | CASSKDRGWDTEAFF
TRBJ1-4 | - | - | TRBV28 | TGTGCCAGCTACACAAGCGGGCTCGAAAAACTGTTTTTT | CASYTSGLEKLFF
TRBJ1-1 | few | - | TRBV6-5 | TGTGCCAGCAGTACAGGGTCGGCGGGCACTGAAGCTTTCTTT | CASSTGSAGTEAFF
TRBJ1-4 | - | TRBD1 | TRBV5-1 | TGCGCCAGCAGCGAACAGGGGGTGGAAGAAAAACTGTTTTTT | CASSEQGVEEKLFF
TRBJ1-4 | - | TRBD1 | TRBV5-4 | TGTGCCAGCAGCTTCGACAGGGGTGAAAAACTGTTTTTT | CASSFDRGEKLFF
TRBJ1-6 | - | - | TRBV18 | TGTGCCAGCTCACTGTCAGGGTCCATAAATTCACCCCTCCACTTT | CASSLSGSINSPLHF
TRBJ2-1 | - | TRBD1 | TRBV6-4 | TGTGCCAGCAACACAGGGGGCGCCGATGAGCAGTTCTTC | CASNTGGADEQFF
TRBJ1-5 | - | - | TRBV2 | TGTGCCAGCAGTGCCAGGGGATTGGGCAATCAGCCCCAGCATTTT | CASSARGLGNQPQHF
TRBJ1-5 | few | TRBD1 | TRBV7-2 | TGTGCCAGCAGCCCGGACAGGGGCGCTAATCAGCCCCAGCATTTT | CASSPDRGANQPQHF
TRBJ1-1 | - | - | TRBV20-1 | TGCAGTGCTAGTTCTTTGCAGGCTGAAGCTTTCTTT | CSASSLQAEAFF
TRBJ1-2 | - | - | TRBV7-2 | TGTGCCAGCAGCCGCGGGACTTCATATGGCTACACCTTC | CASSRGTSYGYTF
TRBJ1-6 | few | - | TRBV19 | TGTGCCAGTAGTATGACACGAGGACACGCACCGTCACCCCTCCACTTT | CASSMTRGHAPSPLHF
TRBJ1-5 | - | - | TRBV2 | TGTGCCAGCGGTGCCCCCCATAGCAATCAGCCCCAGCATTTT | CASGAPHSNQPQHF
TRBJ2-1 | - | TRBD1 | TRBV6-5 | TGTGCCAGCAAGACAGGGGCGAGCTCCTACAATGAGCAGTTCTTC | CASKTGASSYNEQFF
TRBJ2-1 | - | TRBD2 | TRBV18 | TGTGCCAGCTCGCCGGGACTAGCGGGGGACAATGAGCAGTTCTTC | CASSPGLAGDNEQFF
TRBJ1-1 | - | - | TRBV7-9 | TGTGCCAGCAGCCCGGACAGCAACATGAACACTGAAGCTTTCTTT | CASSPDSNMNTEAFF
TRBJ1-1 | - | TRBD1 | TRBV10-3 | TGTGCCATCAGTGCTTCGACAGGGAGCACTGAAGCTTTCTTT | CAISASTGSTEAFF
TRBJ1-1 | - | - | TRBV6-5 | TGTGCCAGCAGTTACTCCGCAGATATTGAAGCTTTCTTT | CASSYSADIEAFF
TRBJ1-4 | - | TRBD1 | TRBV7-6 | TGTGCCAGCAGCTTATTGCCGTGGGCAGGGGGAGGTAATGAAAAACTGTTTTTT | CASSLLPWAGGGNEKLFF
TRBJ2-1 | - | - | TRBV5-4 | TGTGCCAGCAGCGAGGACAGTCACCCCTACAATGAGCAGTTCTTC | CASSEDSHPYNEQFF
TRBJ1-1 | - | TRBD1 | TRBV3-1/TRBV3-2 | TGTGCCAGCAGCCAGTCACAGGGGAGCACTGAAGCTTTCTTT | CASSQSQGSTEAFF
TRBJ1-2 | - | - | TRBV5-1 | TGCGCCAGCAGCCTGGAGCCGGGAAACTATGGCTACACCTTC | CASSLEPGNYGYTF
TRBJ2-1 | - | TRBD2 | TRBV4-2 | TGTGCCAGCAGCCAAGATAGGGAGGGAATCCCCTACAATGAGCAGTTCTTC | CASSQDREGIPYNEQFF
TRBJ2-1 | - | TRBD2 | TRBV5-6 | TGTGCCAGCAGCCCGACTAGCGGGGGGGCACGGGAGCAGTTCTTC | CASSPTSGGAREQFF
TRBJ1-4 | - | TRBD1 | TRBV5-5 | TGTGCCAGCAGCCCTCCGGGACAGGGATATGAAAAACTGTTTTTT | CASSPPGQGYEKLFF
TRBJ1-3 | - | TRBD1 | TRBV19 | TGTGCCAGTAGTATGTCCTGGGACAGGTATTCTGGAAACACCATATATTTT | CASSMSWDRYSGNTIYF
TRBJ1-4 | - | TRBD1 | TRBV5-1 | TGCGCCAGCAGCTCCGGGACAGCGGTAACTAATGAAAAACTGTTTTTT | CASSSGTAVTNEKLFF
TRBJ1-2 | - | - | TRBV14 | TGTGCCAGCAGCCTCGGGAGATCCTATGGCTACACCTTC | CASSLGRSYGYTF
TRBJ1-3 | - | - | TRBV9 | TGTGCCAGCAGCTCAGGGGCAGGGGTACCTGGAAACACCATATATTTT | CASSSGAGVPGNTIYF
TRBJ2-5 | - | TRBD2 | TRBV4-1 | TGCGCCAGCAGCCAAGTTGAGCGGGGGAGCCTGGGGGAGACCCAGTACTTC | CASSQVERGSLGETQYF
TRBJ1-5 | - | - | TRBV18 | TGTGCCAGCTCACCGACGAGTGGTCGGGGCAATCAGCCCCAGCATTTT | CASSPTSGRGNQPQHF
TRBJ1-2 | once | - | TRBV7-2 | TGTGCCAGCAGTACCCCGAGCTATGGCTACACCTTC | CASSTPSYGYTF
TRBJ2-6 | - | - | TRBV4-2 | TGTGCCAGCAGCCAAGCGGCAGGGGATAGATATGCTGGGGCCAACGTCCTGACTTTC | CASSQAAGDRYAGANVLTF
TRBJ1-5 | few | TRBD1 | TRBV2 | TGTGCCAGCAGCGGACAGGGTGGGGATAATCAGCCCCAGCATTTT | CASSGQGGDNQPQHF
TRBJ1-4 | - | - | TRBV27 | TGTGCCAGCAGTATACAGGGAACTAATGAAAAACTGTTTTTT | CASSIQGTNEKLFF